A single sample is the source of the 31 T cell receptor beta chains below, sequenced in a study of blood T cell repertoires in COVID-19. The table came from immunoSEQ multiplex PCR; TCRdb's copy has only in-frame clones and leaves some out. In the table there are around 46,000 clones, approximately 85% of which are singletons. Sequencing was performed on peripheral blood. The receptors were sampled from a human donor in a cohort sampled during active COVID-19. The donor label of this sample is uncertain.

The rearrangement joins TRBV6-5 to TRBJ1-6; a weak D match, TRBD1 (5 bases). Germline lookup yields CDR1 MNHEY and CDR2 SVGAGI. V was trimmed by 6 bases and J by 5 bases, leaving 14 bases between them. The CDR3 is 15 amino acids. The chain's CDR3 is CASSSDSFNNSPLHF. The CDR3 DNA is TGTGCCAGCAGCTCCGACAGTTTCAATAATTCACCCCTCCACTTT.

The rearrangement links TRBV15 to TRBJ2-7; D uncertain. The CDR3 is 13 amino acids. The germline CDR1 and CDR2 sequences are LNHNV and YYDKDF (reference sequence). V shed 0 bases and J shed 4 bases, with 7 bases lying between them. CDR3 bases: TGTGCCACCAGCAGAGAGCAGGAATACGAGCAGTACTTC. Protein product: CATSREQEYEQYF.

The chain links TRBV25-1 to TRBJ2-5; 9 bases are a match to TRBD2. CDR1 is MGHDK, CDR2 SYGVNS, per germline. The CDR3 contains 17 residues. The trim removed 3 bases at V and 4 bases at J, leaving 12 bases unmatched. CDR3 in amino acids: CASSELRGGPLGETQYF. Written as DNA, the CDR3 is TGTGCCAGCAGTGAGCTGCGGGGGGGCCCCCTAGGAGAGACCCAGTACTTC.

The rearrangement uses TRBV7-8 and TRBJ1-5; the D gene is possibly TRBD1 (5 bases). V was trimmed by 5 bases and J by 4 bases, leaving 21 bases between them. The CDR3 has 17 residues. Germline CDR1 SGHVS, CDR2 FQNEAQ. CDR3 coding DNA: TGTGCCAGCAGCAGCCTCCCGGGCGGGACGGGAAATCAGCCCCAGCATTTT. As protein: CASSSLPGGTGNQPQHF.

The chain is built from TRBV7-9 and TRBJ1-5; unclear D gene. There are 12 residues in the CDR3. V was trimmed by 5 bases and J by 6 bases, leaving 8 bases between them. Germline V CDR1 and CDR2: SEHNR, FQNEAQ (reference sequence). This chain's CDR3 is CASSSGSQPQHF. CDR3 in DNA: TGTGCCAGCAGCAGTGGGAGTCAGCCCCAGCATTTT.

With regard to this clone: The junction does not match germline at one end; this may be a read error. The chain joins TRBV7-2 to TRBJ2-4; D ambiguous. CDR1 SGHTA and CDR2 FQGNSA come from the germline V gene. This CDR3 region has 14 residues. CDR3 nucleotides: TGTGCCAGCAGCCAAGGTGTAGCCCAAAACATTCAGTACTTC. Translated: CASSQGVAQNIQYF.

The J gene is TRBJ1-2, the V gene TRBV5-6; 8 positions match TRBD1. Germline V gene lookup returns CDR1 SGHDT and CDR2 YYEEEE. The CDR3 is made up of 14 amino acids. Unmatched junction bases numbered 9, after V lost 6 bases and J lost 5 bases. The CDR3 protein is CASTPTGAIYGYTF. The CDR3 DNA is TGTGCCAGCACCCCGACAGGGGCGATATATGGCTACACCTTC.

V gene TRBV6-6 combines with J gene TRBJ2-1, with D tentatively TRBD2 (6 bases). CDR1 is MNHNY and CDR2 is SVGAGI in the germline V gene (reference sequence). This CDR3 has 14 amino acids. The V end lost 5 bases, the J end lost 0 bases, and 8 bases lay between the germline ends. This chain's CDR3 is CASSGGSSYNEQFF. The CDR3 nucleotides read TGTGCCAGCAGTGGGGGGAGCTCCTACAATGAGCAGTTCTTC.

The chain joins TRBV28 to TRBJ2-1, with TRBD2 matching over 8 bases. The germline V gene encodes CDR1 MDHEN and CDR2 SYDVKM. Trimming removed 6 bases from V and 0 bases from J; junction bases left unmatched: 10. The CDR3 is made up of 17 amino acids. For the CDR3, the DNA is TGTGCCAGCAGGGAAACAAAGCGGGGGAACTCCTACAATGAGCAGTTCTTC. Its protein product is CASRETKRGNSYNEQFF.

The rearrangement links TRBV15 to TRBJ2-7; 7 positions agree with TRBD1. The CDR3 is 15 amino acids. Germline loops: CDR1 LNHNV, CDR2 YYDKDF (reference sequence). Unmatched junction bases numbered 11, after V lost 5 bases and J lost 4 bases. Written as DNA, the CDR3 is TGTGCCACCAGCCTCGGGGCAGGGGGTTTTTACGAGCAGTACTTC. Encoded protein: CATSLGAGGFYEQYF.

This clone was detected once. V and J are TRBV10-3 and TRBJ1-1; D is unresolved. The CDR3 contains 13 residues. Trimming removed 7 bases from V and 4 bases from J, with 13 bases in between. Germline CDR1 ENHRY, CDR2 SYGVKD. The CDR3 DNA reads TGTGCCATCAATACCCCGGGGATCACTGAAGCTTTCTTT. The encoded protein is CAINTPGITEAFF.

The chain employs TRBV3-1 (or the pseudogene TRBV3-2) and TRBJ2-5; 11 positions agree with TRBD2. CDR1 is LGHDT and CDR2 is YNNKEL in the germline V gene (reference sequence). V shed 1 base, J shed 6 bases, and the junction held 7 bases outside the gene matches. The CDR3 is 16 residues long. Here the CDR3 DNA reads TGTGCCAGCAGCCAAGTTGTAGCGGGGGGGCCAAAGACCCAGTACTTC. Encoded protein: CASSQVVAGGPKTQYF.

This chain uses TRBV20-1 with TRBJ1-5, with TRBD1 matching 8 bases. The ends lost 3 bases at V and 1 base at J; junction bases unmatched: 14. From germline, CDR1 is DFQATT and CDR2 SNEGSKA (reference sequence). CDR3 length equals 18 residues. CDR3 sequence (DNA): TGCAGTGCTAGTCAGGGGAGGACAGGGAAGGGAAGCAATCAGCCCCAGCATTTT. This codes for CSASQGRTGKGSNQPQHF.

This chain links TRBV18 with TRBJ2-1; D might be TRBD2 (6 bases). Per germline, CDR1 KGHSH and CDR2 LQKENI. The length of the CDR3 is 16 residues. Trimming left V 0 bases short and J 6 bases short, with 15 bases between. CDR3 nucleotides: TGTGCCAGCTCACCACCCATGACTAGAGACTCCAATGAGCAGTTCTTC. It is translated as CASSPPMTRDSNEQFF.

The gene calls are TRBV5-4 and TRBJ2-2; 7 positions match TRBD2. The germline V gene has CDR1 SGHNT and CDR2 YYREEE (reference sequence). Trimming cost V 3 bases and J 4 bases; bases outside gene matches: 9. This CDR3 contains 16 residues. For the CDR3, the DNA is TGTGCCAGCAGCTCCCGGACTAGAAGATCCACCGGGGAGCTGTTTTTT. Translation: CASSSRTRRSTGELFF.

This clone was observed once. This sequence joins TRBV6-4 and TRBJ2-2; tentatively, D is TRBD2 (6 bases). Looked up from germline, CDR1 is MRHNA and CDR2 is SNTAGT. CDR3 length equals 15 residues. The V end was cut by 4 bases, the J end by 5 bases, with 14 bases between. The CDR3, as DNA: TGTGCCAGCAGTGGGCTTCCCCGGGGGACCGGGGAGCTGTTTTTT. It codes for CASSGLPRGTGELFF.

The chain links TRBV15 to TRBJ1-2; 10 positions match TRBD1. The germline V gene has CDR1 LNHNV and CDR2 YYDKDF (reference sequence). There are 17 residues in the CDR3. V gave up 4 bases and J gave up 6 bases; unmatched junction bases: 14. CDR3 nucleotide sequence: TGTGCCACCAGCACCATCTTTAGACAGGGGGCGTCGGATGGCTACACCTTC. This sequence encodes CATSTIFRQGASDGYTF.

The V call is TRBV19, the J call TRBJ2-7, with TRBD1 as a possible D gene (6 bases). The ends were cut back, 6 bases at V and 0 bases at J, with 9 bases in the middle. This CDR3 is built from 13 residues. CDR1 is LNHDA and CDR2 is SQIVND in the germline V gene (reference sequence). The CDR3 sequence: CASRGQFSYEQYF. In DNA form, the CDR3 reads TGTGCCAGTAGAGGACAGTTCTCCTACGAGCAGTACTTC.

The CDR3 protein is CSGTGGGEQYF. In DNA, the CDR3 is TGCAGTGGTACAGGGGGGGGAGAGCAGTACTTC. This rearrangement joins TRBV20-1 to TRBJ2-7, with TRBD1 as a possible D gene (8 bases). CDR3 size: 11 residues. Germline CDR1 is DFQATT and CDR2 is SNEGSKA (reference sequence). Trimming stripped 7 bases from V and 7 bases from J, with 14 bases between.

This rearrangement joins TRBV10-3 to TRBJ1-1; D might be TRBD1 (6 bases). This CDR3 is 14 amino acids long. Looked up from germline, CDR1 is ENHRY and CDR2 is SYGVKD. V gave up 6 bases and J gave up 5 bases, with 16 bases separating them. CDR3 in DNA: TGTGCCATCAGCGAAACAGGGTACGGGACTGAAGCTTTCTTT. Encoded protein: CAISETGYGTEAFF.

The chain couples TRBV4-2 to TRBJ1-3, with 8 positions matching TRBD1. The CDR3 loop spans 18 amino acids. Germline V gene lookup returns CDR1 LGHNA and CDR2 YNFKEQ. The V segment lost 2 bases and the J segment 9 bases; nucleotides outside the gene matches: 18. CDR3 DNA: TGTGCCAGCAGCCAAACCCTGGTGGGGACAGGCCAATTAGGCACCATATATTTT. This gives the protein CASSQTLVGTGQLGTIYF.

A remark on this clone: At one end, the junction sequence differs from germline, possibly due to a read error. The chain has TRBV7-7 and TRBJ2-2; no definite D call. The length of the CDR3 is 14 residues. Germline V CDR1 and CDR2: SSHAT, FNYEAQ (reference sequence). CDR3 sequence reads: CASSPHSLTGELFF. The CDR3 DNA is TGTGCTAGCAGCCCCCACAGTCTCACCGGGGAGCTGTTTTTT.

This chain connects TRBV21-1 to TRBJ2-5; the table's D gene call, TRBD2, was not cross checked with the DNA. TRBV21-1 is annotated as a pseudogene. This CDR3 is 17 amino acids long. The CDR3 coding sequence is TGTGCCAGCAGCAGGGGGGAGGACCACCCCGCGGGGGAGACCCAGTACTTC. Encoded protein: CASSRGEDHPAGETQYF.

The V call is TRBV25-1, the J call TRBJ2-7, with TRBD1 matching 7 bases. The germline CDR1 and CDR2 sequences are MGHDK and SYGVNS. This CDR3 contains 13 residues. The J segment lost 2 bases and the V segment lost 7 bases, leaving 5 bases of the junction unmatched. The CDR3 region has the DNA TGTGCCAGCACTCCCCAGGGGGCCTACGAGCAGTACTTC. Its translation: CASTPQGAYEQYF.

The V call is TRBV2, the J call TRBJ2-5; 7 bases are a match to TRBD2. Trimming at V came to 2 bases and at J to 1 base, leaving 1 base not matched to a gene. The length of the CDR3 is 14 residues. Germline V gene sequence: CDR1 SNHLY, CDR2 FYNNEI. The DNA for the CDR3 is TGTGCCAGCAGTGAATCGGGGGGCCAAGAGACCCAGTACTTC. Encoded protein: CASSESGGQETQYF.

This clone has more than one count but fewer than ten. V is TRBV18 and J is TRBJ2-3; possibly TRBD1 for D (5 bases). This CDR3 is 17 amino acids long. V lost 5 bases and J 0 bases, leaving 18 bases between the germline ends. CDR1 is KGHSH, CDR2 LQKENI, per germline. Here the CDR3 reads CASSSIQEYRSTDTQYF. The CDR3 DNA is TGTGCCAGCTCATCCATACAGGAGTACAGAAGCACAGATACGCAGTATTTT. Full variable domain (outside the CDR3, taken from reference TRBV18 and TRBJ2-3): NAGVMQNPRHLVRRRGQEARLRCSPMKGHSHVYWYRQLPEEGLKFMVYLQKENIIDESGMPKERFSAEFPKEGPSILRIQQVVRGDSAAYFCASSSIQEYRSTDTQYFGPGTRLTVL.

The CDR3: CASRQVYEQYF. CDR3 bases: TGTGCCAGCAGACAGGTCTACGAGCAGTACTTC. This chain uses TRBV2 with TRBJ2-7; D is perhaps TRBD1 (5 bases). The V end was cut by 6 bases, the J end by 3 bases, with 6 bases between. Germline V gene sequence: CDR1 SNHLY, CDR2 FYNNEI. The CDR3 length is 11 residues.

The chain recombines TRBV25-1 with TRBJ1-4; D is undetermined. Germline lookup yields CDR1 MGHDK and CDR2 SYGVNS. V lost 0 bases to trimming and J lost 5 bases, with 10 bases between them. The CDR3 contains 15 residues. The CDR3 sequence is CASSEYGRPNEKLFF. CDR3 DNA sequence: TGTGCCAGCAGTGAATATGGCAGGCCGAATGAAAAACTGTTTTTT.

The chain links TRBV9 to TRBJ2-1; the D gene is possibly TRBD2 (5 bases). Germline CDR1 is SGDLS and CDR2 is YYNGEE. Trimming removed 4 bases from V and 2 bases from J, with 16 bases in between. The CDR3 loop spans 16 amino acids. In DNA form, the CDR3 reads TGTGCCAGCAGCCTGTTAGGGCTCGGGACCTACAATGAGCAGTTCTTC. Translation: CASSLLGLGTYNEQFF.

The chain employs TRBV5-6 and TRBJ2-1, with a tentative D call TRBD2 (5 bases). The CDR3 consists of 13 residues. V was pared by 0 bases and J by 5 bases, with 6 bases between. Per the germline V gene, CDR1 is SGHDT and CDR2 is YYEEEE. CDR3 protein: CASSLGENNEQFF. The CDR3 bases are TGTGCCAGCAGCTTGGGGGAGAACAATGAGCAGTTCTTC. The full variable domain, completed using reference TRBV5-6 and TRBJ2-1, is DAGVTQSPTHLIKTRGQQVTLRCSPKSGHDTVSWYQQALGQGPQFIFQYYEEEERQRGNFPDRFSGHQFPNYSSELNVNALLLGDSALYLCASSLGENNEQFFGPGTRLTVL.

The rearrangement joins TRBV7-9 to TRBJ2-4, with D unclear. The V gene lost 5 bases and the J gene lost 0 bases, with 17 bases spanning the gap. The CDR3 contains 17 residues. The germline CDR1 and CDR2 sequences are SEHNR and FQNEAQ (reference sequence). The CDR3 sequence is CASSRLGATLAKNIQYF. The CDR3 DNA reads TGTGCCAGCAGCCGCCTCGGAGCGACCCTAGCCAAAAACATTCAGTACTTC. Full variable domain (remainder filled in from reference TRBV7-9 and TRBJ2-4): DTGVSQNPRHKITKRGQNVTFRCDPISEHNRLYWYRQTLGQGPEFLTYFQNEAQLEKSRLLSDRFSAERPKGSFSTLEIQRTEQGDSAMYLCASSRLGATLAKNIQYFGAGTRLSVL.